The sequence of this TCR beta chain was determined in a study of identical twins (dated by TCRdb to between 2015 and 2016). Looking at the study overall: TCR alpha and beta repertoires from monozygotic twins, unrelated adults of various ages and cord blood were deep-sequenced to test whether fetal clonotypes persist. To rule out contamination, the twin experiments were replicated at different times with different library preparation protocols. The research as a whole found: Because the same donors could not be followed over many years, conclusions were based on cross-sectional statistical analysis. In beta out-of-frame sequences, excess twin sharing was weaker, because having fewer shared sequences lowered the signal-to-noise ratio. Abundant cord blood beta clonotypes carried fewer insertions; young adult naive repertoires showed a weaker similar trend, while memory repertoires showed none. Out-of-frame TCR alpha sharing in monozygotic twins was systematically underestimated by recombination models, whereas sharing between unrelated individuals was in agreement with the recombination models. Invariant T cells such as MAIT and iNKT could partly confound zero-insertion analyses, though diverse VJ usage argued against this for most clonotypes. Out-of-frame TCR alpha sequences shared between twins showed an excess of low generation-probability sequences compared with coincidental sharing between unrelated individuals.

Measured from the cysteine to the phenylalanine, the CDR3 is 16 residues long. CDR3 DNA is the only sequence kept; it has 48 bases, read in frame from the first base. Trimming accounts for 2 bases at V and 7 bases at J, while the number of junction bases matched to no gene is 9. CDR1 and CDR2 are read off the germline V gene (reference sequence) as PRHDT and FYEKMQ. All donors were healthy Caucasians. The twin cohort comprised three pairs of female monozygotic twins, all aged roughly 18 to 29 years. Miltenyi CD45RO+ enrichment and human naive T-cell isolation kits were used to isolate memory (CD45RO+) and naive T cells from PBMC. Receptors were amplified or captured by 5' RACE. The sample was run on an Illumina HiSeq 2000. A universal primer binding site was added through template switching, and the final cDNA carried a unique molecular identifier so that TCR cDNA molecules could be counted accurately. Specific primers in the conserved constant-segment region were used to synthesize first-strand cDNA for TCR alpha and beta chains. To control for contamination, every cDNA library was double barcoded, receiving both a SMART-Mk sample barcode and Illumina barcodes. Two successive PCR steps introduced TruSeq adapter sequences along with Illumina sample barcodes. TCR alpha and beta cDNA libraries were sequenced on the Illumina HiSeq platform with custom primers. On the study's bioinformatics: Raw reads were processed with MiGEC to extract unique molecular identifiers, and MiXCR was used to determine CDR3 positions. Recombination models were inferred per individual with the repgenHMM and IGoR tools using an EM algorithm. Shared clonotypes were analyzed with the tcR package in R, and sharing was normalized by the product of cloneset sizes. To study raw recombination without the effects of thymic and clonal selection, out-of-frame nonproductive sequences were analyzed. The public sequencing data were trimmed at Q25 with fastp and processed into clonotypes with MiXCR by TCRdb, which kept only in-frame beta chains. Merged by CDR3 protein, the rows form single entries marked with the most common genes and DNA. TCRdb, not the authors, supplied the V and J calls. Recorded for this sample are about 260,000 distinct CDR3 sequences; 5.5% to 7% of them occurred a single time. 3% to 4.5% of the sample is in the top ten clones.

Details on this clonotype: Its antigen is currently not known. No qualities accompany the bases; no much larger clone lies one base away.

These sequences were also reported in another study, on yellow fever vaccine responses in identical twins. As the second publication notes: According to the authors, in identical twins the way T cells responded to vaccination appeared partly convergent and partly personalized. The study precisely tracked vaccine-responding T cell clones in identical twins.

The sequenced sample was memory (CD45RO+) T cells sorted from blood. Sample cell subset or site, as interpreted from the label and publication: CD45RO+ enriched T cells. The chain uses TRBV13 and TRBJ2-1, and TRBD1 matches 9 of the central bases. This clonotype was obtained from a woman aged 18 to 35 in good health. CDR3 reads: CASSLWGNRGQNEQFF. The DNA sequence follows: TGTGCCAGCAGCTTATGGGGCAACAGGGGGCAGAATGAGCAGTTCTTC.